This TCR beta chain emerged from a study of blood T cell repertoires in COVID-19. The sample holds a few counts of this clone. This table comes from immunoSEQ multiplex PCR, and its TCRdb copy is limited to in-frame clones, with some not included. Of about 110,000 clones in the sample, around 82% were seen once. Trimming shortened V by 0 bases and J by 3 bases, and 13 bases separated the two germline ends. Germline values: CDR1 SGHDT, CDR2 YYEEEE. The CDR3 has 15 residues. Sequenced: peripheral blood. This sequence was found in a woman aged 60-70 years with acute or convalescent COVID-19. This chain joins TRBV5-6 and TRBJ2-7; weak D call: TRBD1 (6 bases). CDR3 bases: TGTGCCAGCAGCTTGGACCGGGACACAATCTACGAGCAGTACTTC. Protein: CASSLDRDTIYEQYF. Combining the CDR3 with reference TRBV5-6 and TRBJ2-7 gives the whole variable domain DAGVTQSPTHLIKTRGQQVTLRCSPKSGHDTVSWYQQALGQGPQFIFQYYEEEERQRGNFPDRFSGHQFPNYSSELNVNALLLGDSALYLCASSLDRDTIYEQYFGPGTRLTVT.